These T cell receptor beta chains were read from a single sample in a study of monozygotic twins with inflammatory bowel disease. TCRdb reprocessed the 5' RACE reads, with one entry per CDR3 protein and no DNA. This repertoire comprises approximately 100,000 distinct CDR3 sequences; its ten largest clones make up about an eighth. The sequenced sample consisted of blood. These receptors came from a human donor with ulcerative colitis or Crohn's disease, or a healthy co-twin of an affected twin (not recorded which). Each CDR3 is given with its conserved first and last residue.

j_gene	v_gene	CDR3aa
TRBJ1-2	TRBV2	CATAGDLNYGYTF
TRBJ1-4	TRBV9	CASSRQGWPNEKLFF
TRBJ2-7	TRBV7-2	CASSLAVISYEQYF
TRBJ2-3	TRBV29-1	CSARRPGSTDTQYF
TRBJ1-1	TRBV20-1	CSAQVVAAPEAFF
TRBJ1-5	TRBV3-1	CASSQWESNQPQHF
TRBJ2-7	TRBV7-2	CASSLSLAGGTEQYF
TRBJ2-7	TRBV5-1	CASSLARGAVGEQYF
TRBJ1-6	TRBV5-1	CASSPNPRGSSHSPLHF
TRBJ2-6	TRBV28	CASSPPGSGANVLTF
TRBJ1-1	TRBV5-1	CASSSGDMNTEAFF
TRBJ1-2	TRBV5-1	CASSLGRPSYGYTF
TRBJ2-2	TRBV6-5	CASSYVGELFF
TRBJ2-5	TRBV25-1	CASSVGTGTGERETQYF
TRBJ2-3	TRBV18	CASSPGTSRSTDTQYF
TRBJ1-6	TRBV12-3/TRBV12-4	CASSLLGTGSNSPLHF
TRBJ2-7	TRBV5-6	CASSFREGWGGPYEQYF
TRBJ2-7	TRBV7-9	CASSLGGIYEQYF
TRBJ2-7	TRBV18	CASSPGTHSYEQYF
TRBJ2-1	TRBV19	CASSLGLNNEQFF
TRBJ2-3	TRBV7-9	CASSPQGRSTDTQYF
TRBJ2-7	TRBV7-2	CASSLAGPGFGYEQYF
TRBJ2-3	TRBV3-1	CASSQSLESDTQYF
TRBJ1-4	TRBV6-5	CASSSPPEKLFF
TRBJ2-7	TRBV7-9	CASSSGTSGFEQYF
TRBJ1-5	TRBV29-1	CSIRTGGGNQPQHF
TRBJ1-1	TRBV5-1	CASSLGGTWMAFF
TRBJ1-5	TRBV20-1	CSALTGSQPQHF
TRBJ2-5	TRBV6-6	CASSKEQGPETQYF
TRBJ2-7	TRBV12-3/TRBV12-4	CATHPGGGIYSYEQYF
TRBJ1-6	TRBV5-6	CASSLRGGDSPLHF
TRBJ1-1	TRBV7-6	CASSSLGQGSNTEAFF
TRBJ2-1	TRBV11-2	CASRSDIAGGPNEQFF